The 2 T cell receptor beta chains presented below share a single source sample, sequenced in a study of post-analysis software for immune sequencing data. Study conclusions and caveats: With TRBV5-6, TRBV5-1 and TRBV20-1 included, about five TRBV segments were more frequent in patients than in controls.

These TCRs' antigens remain unknown. Unique molecular identifiers featured in each of the TCR beta cDNA libraries. MiXCR, applied by TCRdb to the PCR reads, yields one record per CDR3 protein. The sample consists of over 700,000 distinct CDR3 sequences, just under 30% of them appearing once. Specimen: blood. Receptor source: a girl under 18 with multiple sclerosis.

V gene TRBV28 combines with J gene TRBJ2-3; D is ambiguous. From germline, CDR1 is MDHEN and CDR2 SYDVKM. The CDR3 loop spans 15 amino acids. V was trimmed by 7 bases and J by 1 base, leaving 15 bases between them. The DNA of the CDR3 is TGTGCCAGCACCGAGGTGGGGATACGCACAGATACGCAGTATTTT. It yields the protein CASTEVGIRTDTQYF.

This clonotype was detected ten times or more. The V and J genes are TRBV29-1 and TRBJ2-6; 8 nucleotides match TRBD1. The trim removed 7 bases at V and 2 bases at J, leaving 7 bases unmatched. The CDR3 is 15 residues long. Germline CDR1 is SQVTM and CDR2 is ANQGSEA. Here the CDR3 reads CSAGQGSTGANVLTF. CDR3 nucleotide sequence: TGCAGCGCCGGACAGGGTAGTACTGGGGCCAACGTCCTGACTTTC.